This paragraph reports one T cell receptor beta chain. This sample stems from a study of human T cells and chemical hapten exposure. Looking at the study overall: In the roughly 25-week study, patients were dosed weekly with diphenylcyclopropenone on the scalp throughout.

Germline values: CDR1 SGHVS, CDR2 FQNEAQ. The V end lost 0 bases, the J end lost 3 bases, and 11 bases lay between the germline ends. This CDR3 has 15 residues. Time point in this sample: patch test 1, 2 weeks after DPC sensitization. Described treatment: therapeutic diphenylcyclopropenone sensitization with weekly scalp DPC. One entry per CDR3 protein, called by TCRdb with MiXCR from the RACE reads. The profile shows roughly 180,000 distinct CDR3 sequences, approximately 20% of them singletons. Here the sequenced sample was whole blood, taken in connection with sensitization to the hapten diphenylcyclopropenone (DPC). This chain uses TRBV7-8 with TRBJ1-1; D not certain. The TCR comes from a woman between 50 and 59 years old with alopecia areata. Some clones in this sample may be carry-over from other donors' samples. The CDR3 sequence is CASSLARVLDTEAFF. The CDR3, as DNA: TGTGCCAGCAGCTTAGCTCGGGTTTTGGACACTGAAGCTTTCTTT.